The rows below give T cell receptor beta chains drawn from one sample of a study of blood T cell repertoires in COVID-19. The assay was immunoSEQ multiplex PCR, and TCRdb's table has in-frame clones only and misses some. This sample has about 250,000 clones, with around 91% found just once. Sequencing was performed on peripheral blood. These receptors originate from a woman aged 60-75 years with COVID-19, enrolled during active disease. CDR3s include the opening cysteine and the closing phenylalanine or tryptophan. D genes are given only for firm matches. Expanded clones are given a class, and other clones once, few, many or no size at all.

clone size: -
D gene: TRBD1
V gene: TRBV6-5
J gene: TRBJ1-4
CDR3 protein: CASSRRGQLNEKLFF
CDR3 DNA: TGTGCCAGCAGTAGAAGGGGACAGCTAAATGAAAAACTGTTTTTT

clone size: -
D gene: TRBD1
V gene: TRBV7-2
J gene: TRBJ2-7
CDR3 protein: CASSGPGQGIYEQYF
CDR3 DNA: TGTGCCAGCAGCGGACCGGGACAGGGGATCTACGAGCAGTACTTC

clone size: -
D gene: TRBD1
V gene: TRBV6-5
J gene: TRBJ1-3
CDR3 protein: CASRTGGNTIYF
CDR3 DNA: TGTGCCAGCAGGACAGGGGGAAACACCATATATTTT

clone size: -
D gene: -
V gene: TRBV4-2
J gene: TRBJ2-1
CDR3 protein: CASSRTWQGYNEQFF
CDR3 DNA: TGTGCCAGCAGCCGAACATGGCAGGGCTACAATGAGCAGTTCTTC

clone size: -
D gene: -
V gene: TRBV21-1
J gene: TRBJ1-5
CDR3 protein: CASSKKWGGGQPQHF
CDR3 DNA: TGTGCCAGCAGCAAAAAGTGGGGGGGAGGGCAGCCCCAGCATTTT

clone size: -
D gene: -
V gene: TRBV27
J gene: TRBJ1-4
CDR3 protein: CASSLQGEGEKLFF
CDR3 DNA: TGTGCCAGCAGTTTACAAGGGGAGGGTGAAAAACTGTTTTTT

clone size: -
D gene: TRBD1
V gene: TRBV5-4
J gene: TRBJ1-1
CDR3 protein: CASSPGTGGLGTEAFF
CDR3 DNA: TGTGCCAGCAGTCCCGGGACAGGGGGTCTTGGCACTGAAGCTTTCTTT

clone size: -
D gene: TRBD2
V gene: TRBV9
J gene: TRBJ2-1
CDR3 protein: CASSFAGGYNEQFF
CDR3 DNA: TGTGCCAGCAGCTTTGCGGGGGGATACAATGAGCAGTTCTTC

clone size: -
D gene: -
V gene: TRBV6-5
J gene: TRBJ1-1
CDR3 protein: CASFLTGSNTEAFF
CDR3 DNA: TGTGCCAGCTTCCTTACAGGGTCGAACACTGAAGCTTTCTTT

clone size: -
D gene: -
V gene: TRBV29-1
J gene: TRBJ1-1
CDR3 protein: CSVGGHQDTEAFF
CDR3 DNA: TGCAGCGTTGGGGGGCATCAGGACACTGAAGCTTTCTTT

clone size: -
D gene: -
V gene: TRBV25-1
J gene: TRBJ1-1
CDR3 protein: CASSVGPNTEAFF
CDR3 DNA: TGTGCCAGCAGTGTGGGGCCCAACACTGAAGCTTTCTTT

clone size: -
D gene: TRBD1
V gene: TRBV19
J gene: TRBJ2-3
CDR3 protein: CASKRQGRADTQYF
CDR3 DNA: TGTGCCAGTAAGCGACAGGGTCGGGCAGATACGCAGTATTTT

clone size: -
D gene: -
V gene: TRBV2
J gene: TRBJ1-2
CDR3 protein: CASSESLETGGYTF
CDR3 DNA: TGTGCCAGCAGTGAATCTTTAGAAACGGGAGGCTACACCTTC

clone size: -
D gene: -
V gene: TRBV23-1
J gene: TRBJ2-1
CDR3 protein: CASSQSLIADEQFF
CDR3 DNA: TGCGCCAGCAGTCAATCCTTAATCGCGGATGAGCAGTTCTTC

clone size: -
D gene: -
V gene: TRBV7-2
J gene: TRBJ2-1
CDR3 protein: CASSLEMSGFEQFF
CDR3 DNA: TGTGCCAGCAGCTTAGAAATGTCAGGATTCGAGCAGTTCTTC

clone size: -
D gene: -
V gene: TRBV20-1
J gene: TRBJ2-7
CDR3 protein: CSATAGRQYF
CDR3 DNA: TGCAGTGCGACCGCCGGGAGGCAGTACTTC

clone size: -
D gene: -
V gene: TRBV6-5
J gene: TRBJ2-1
CDR3 protein: CASTASSYNEQFF
CDR3 DNA: TGTGCCAGCACTGCGAGCTCCTACAATGAGCAGTTCTTC

clone size: -
D gene: -
V gene: TRBV7-9
J gene: TRBJ2-3
CDR3 protein: CASSSRGLRNTDTQYF
CDR3 DNA: TGTGCCAGCAGCTCTAGGGGACTCCGGAACACAGATACGCAGTATTTT

clone size: -
D gene: -
V gene: TRBV4-3
J gene: TRBJ1-2
CDR3 protein: CASSQATGPAYGYTF
CDR3 DNA: TGCGCCAGCAGCCAAGCGACAGGTCCCGCCTATGGCTACACCTTC

clone size: once
D gene: TRBD2
V gene: TRBV11-3
J gene: TRBJ2-7
CDR3 protein: CASSASGGASYEQYF
CDR3 DNA: TGTGCCAGCAGCGCTAGCGGGGGGGCCTCCTACGAGCAGTACTTC

clone size: -
D gene: TRBD1
V gene: TRBV19
J gene: TRBJ1-2
CDR3 protein: CASSISRAGQGANYGYTF
CDR3 DNA: TGTGCCAGTAGTATCTCACGCGCGGGACAGGGGGCCAACTATGGCTACACCTTC

clone size: -
D gene: TRBD1
V gene: TRBV5-8
J gene: TRBJ2-1
CDR3 protein: CASSLLPLGTGDLGEQFF
CDR3 DNA: TGTGCCAGCAGCTTGCTTCCGCTCGGGACAGGAGACCTTGGTGAGCAGTTCTTC

clone size: -
D gene: -
V gene: TRBV7-3
J gene: TRBJ1-1
CDR3 protein: CASSLFGGENTEAFF
CDR3 DNA: TGTGCCAGCAGCTTATTTGGCGGGGAGAACACTGAAGCTTTCTTT

clone size: -
D gene: -
V gene: TRBV7-9
J gene: TRBJ1-4
CDR3 protein: CASSPGGIATNEKLFF
CDR3 DNA: TGTGCCAGCAGCCCCGGCGGAATAGCAACTAATGAAAAACTGTTTTTT

clone size: -
D gene: -
V gene: TRBV5-1
J gene: TRBJ1-2
CDR3 protein: CASSPDSPYRYTF
CDR3 DNA: TGCGCCAGCAGCCCGGACAGTCCGTATCGCTACACCTTC

clone size: -
D gene: -
V gene: TRBV21-1
J gene: TRBJ2-7
CDR3 protein: CASSKKGQPYEQYF
CDR3 DNA: TGTGCCAGCAGCAAAAAGGGACAGCCCTACGAGCAGTACTTC

clone size: -
D gene: -
V gene: TRBV19
J gene: TRBJ1-4
CDR3 protein: CASSRQYGSGKLFF
CDR3 DNA: TGTGCCAGTAGCCGCCAATATGGTAGCGGAAAACTGTTTTTT

clone size: -
D gene: -
V gene: TRBV5-6
J gene: TRBJ1-2
CDR3 protein: CVSSIRGQTSYGYTF
CDR3 DNA: TGTGTCAGCAGCATCCGCGGACAGACCAGCTATGGCTACACCTTC

clone size: -
D gene: TRBD2
V gene: TRBV10-3
J gene: TRBJ2-2
CDR3 protein: CAIRKTSGGNTGELFF
CDR3 DNA: TGTGCCATCAGGAAGACTAGCGGGGGAAACACCGGGGAGCTGTTTTTT

clone size: -
D gene: -
V gene: TRBV18
J gene: TRBJ2-7
CDR3 protein: CASSLRGNNYEQYF
CDR3 DNA: TGTGCCAGCTCACTCAGGGGTAATAACTACGAGCAGTACTTC

clone size: -
D gene: TRBD1
V gene: TRBV5-1
J gene: TRBJ2-7
CDR3 protein: CASSPDRGEHEQYF
CDR3 DNA: TGCGCCAGCAGCCCGGACAGGGGGGAGCACGAGCAGTACTTC

clone size: -
D gene: TRBD2
V gene: TRBV25-1
J gene: TRBJ2-4
CDR3 protein: CASSGFGTSGLAKNIQYF
CDR3 DNA: TGTGCCAGCAGTGGGTTTGGGACTAGCGGCCTAGCCAAAAACATTCAGTACTTC

clone size: -
D gene: -
V gene: TRBV6-2/TRBV6-3
J gene: TRBJ1-2
CDR3 protein: CASSFPTGSFGYTF
CDR3 DNA: TGTGCCAGCAGTTTTCCGACAGGTTCCTTTGGCTACACCTTC

clone size: -
D gene: TRBD1
V gene: TRBV5-5
J gene: TRBJ2-7
CDR3 protein: CASSVGQAFYEQYF
CDR3 DNA: TGTGCCAGCAGCGTTGGACAGGCATTCTACGAGCAGTACTTC

clone size: -
D gene: TRBD1
V gene: TRBV7-6
J gene: TRBJ2-1
CDR3 protein: CASRRSQGAYNEQFF
CDR3 DNA: TGTGCCAGCCGAAGGTCGCAGGGGGCTTACAATGAGCAGTTCTTC

clone size: -
D gene: TRBD1
V gene: TRBV4-1
J gene: TRBJ1-1
CDR3 protein: CASSQDLLPAGQGNTEAFF
CDR3 DNA: TGCGCCAGCAGCCAAGATCTCTTGCCGGCCGGACAGGGGAACACTGAAGCTTTCTTT

clone size: -
D gene: -
V gene: TRBV7-2
J gene: TRBJ1-2
CDR3 protein: CASSAQTSLTSGYTF
CDR3 DNA: TGTGCCAGCAGCGCCCAAACTAGTCTAACGTCAGGCTACACCTTC

clone size: -
D gene: TRBD1
V gene: TRBV4-1
J gene: TRBJ1-2
CDR3 protein: CASSLPPPGDRDTYGYTF
CDR3 DNA: TGCGCCAGCAGCCTGCCTCCTCCCGGGGACAGGGATACCTATGGCTACACCTTC

clone size: -
D gene: -
V gene: TRBV12-3/TRBV12-4
J gene: TRBJ1-2
CDR3 protein: CASRRGGPRGYTF
CDR3 DNA: TGTGCCAGCAGGCGGGGGGGGCCGCGAGGCTACACCTTC

clone size: -
D gene: -
V gene: TRBV28
J gene: TRBJ1-5
CDR3 protein: CASSSDSSNQPQHF
CDR3 DNA: TGTGCCAGCAGTTCCGATAGCAGCAATCAGCCCCAGCATTTT

clone size: -
D gene: TRBD1
V gene: TRBV27
J gene: TRBJ2-7
CDR3 protein: CASSLSGTGREQYF
CDR3 DNA: TGTGCCAGCAGTTTAAGCGGGACAGGGCGCGAGCAGTACTTC

clone size: -
D gene: TRBD1
V gene: TRBV5-5
J gene: TRBJ1-3
CDR3 protein: CASSRDSSGNTIYF
CDR3 DNA: TGTGCCAGCAGCCGGGACAGCTCTGGAAACACCATATATTTT

clone size: -
D gene: -
V gene: TRBV27
J gene: TRBJ1-4
CDR3 protein: CASSVTGRANEKLFF
CDR3 DNA: TGTGCCAGCAGCGTTACAGGGCGGGCTAATGAAAAACTGTTTTTT

clone size: -
D gene: TRBD1
V gene: TRBV6-5
J gene: TRBJ1-2
CDR3 protein: CASSYPGTGDNYGYTF
CDR3 DNA: TGTGCCAGCAGTTACCCCGGGACAGGGGATAACTATGGCTACACCTTC

clone size: -
D gene: -
V gene: TRBV19
J gene: TRBJ2-1
CDR3 protein: CASSPDSYNEQFF
CDR3 DNA: TGTGCCAGTAGTCCAGACAGCTACAATGAGCAGTTCTTC

clone size: -
D gene: -
V gene: TRBV6-5
J gene: TRBJ1-1
CDR3 protein: CASILQANTEAFF
CDR3 DNA: TGTGCCAGCATCCTACAGGCGAACACTGAAGCTTTCTTT

clone size: -
D gene: TRBD1
V gene: TRBV5-4
J gene: TRBJ2-5
CDR3 protein: CASSAPTGGAREETQYF
CDR3 DNA: TGTGCCAGCAGCGCACCGACAGGGGGCGCAAGGGAAGAGACCCAGTACTTC